A single sample is the source of the 27 T cell receptor beta chains below, sequenced in a study of neurological immune-mediated disorders (dated by TCRdb to between 2018 and 2021). Receptor libraries were prepared by 5' RACE. TCRdb shows the sequencer as Illumina HiSeq 2500. TCRdb cleaned the public reads at Q25 with fastp, built clones with MiXCR and kept in-frame beta chains. Identical CDR3 protein sequences are pooled into one entry, listed with their most common genes and DNA. Recorded for this sample are 85,000 to 100,000 distinct CDR3 sequences; roughly 3.5% of them occurred a single time. In total, the top ten clones hold about 6% of the sample. The specimen sequenced was PBMCs. These receptors were collected from a woman aged 18-30 years with multiple sclerosis.

This clonotype is medium-sized within its sample. CDR3 loop: CASSVGVSQPQHF. In DNA form, the CDR3 reads TGTGCCAGTAGTGTGGGGGTGAGTCAGCCCCAGCATTTT. V is TRBV19 and J is TRBJ1-5; TRBD1 might be the D (5 bases). Trimming took off 5 bases at V and 6 bases at J, with 11 bases between the two ends. The CDR3 has 13 residues. The germline V gene has CDR1 LNHDA and CDR2 SQIVND (reference sequence).

At least ten counts were recorded for this clonotype. The chain employs TRBV12-3 or TRBV12-4 and TRBJ1-6; 7 bases align to TRBD1. The CDR3 runs 14 residues. The junction had 8 bases not matched to a gene; V was cut back by 6 bases and J by 9 bases. This CDR3 is CASRRREGASPLHF. In nucleotides, the CDR3 is TGTGCCAGCAGACGCCGGGAGGGGGCTTCACCCCTCCACTTT.

There are many counts of this clonotype. The CDR3 sequence: CSANGVGAYNEQFF. The CDR3 nucleotides read TGCAGTGCTAACGGGGTCGGCGCTTACAATGAGCAGTTCTTC. This chain connects TRBV20-1 to TRBJ2-1; the D gene is possibly TRBD2 (5 bases). This CDR3 is 14 amino acids long. The germline CDR1 and CDR2 sequences are DFQATT and SNEGSKA (reference sequence). V was clipped by 4 bases and J by 4 bases, with 14 bases between them.

Comment on this clonotype: A much more abundant neighbour one base away suggests this may be a read error. The rearrangement joins TRBV6-5 to TRBJ2-3, with D possibly being TRBD2 (6 bases). The CDR3 runs 16 residues. The V end was cut by 7 bases, the J end by 3 bases, with 20 bases between. Germline V gene lookup returns CDR1 MNHEY and CDR2 SVGAGI. The CDR3 loop reads CASTFLEGGGTDTQYF. Written as DNA, the CDR3 is TGTGCCAGCACCTTTCTGGAGGGAGGAGGAACAGATACGCAGTATTTT.

This clonotype appeared many times. The rearrangement joins TRBV5-1 to TRBJ2-5, with D possibly matching TRBD1 (5 bases). The CDR3 sequence is 14 residues long. Trimming left V 2 bases short and J 3 bases short, with 11 bases between. Looked up from germline, CDR1 is SGHRS and CDR2 is YFSETQ. This CDR3 reads CASSFETGKETQYF. CDR3 DNA sequence: TGCGCCAGCAGCTTTGAAACAGGAAAAGAGACCCAGTACTTC.

The V gene is TRBV29-1, the J gene TRBJ2-1; 10 bases match TRBD2. CDR1 is SQVTM and CDR2 is ANQGSEA in the germline V gene. V shed 7 bases and J 10 bases; nucleotides not matched to a gene: 16. The CDR3 runs to 15 residues. CDR3 amino acids: CSAHLYSGGSREQFF. The CDR3 DNA is TGCAGCGCCCACCTATATAGCGGGGGGTCGCGCGAGCAGTTCTTC.

This clonotype occurred many times. This chain joins TRBV7-2 and TRBJ2-3, with 8 positions matching TRBD1. From germline, CDR1 is SGHTA and CDR2 FQGNSA. The trim removed 5 bases at V and 0 bases at J, leaving 7 bases unmatched. This CDR3 has 16 residues. The CDR3 spells CASSRKTGGSTDTQYF. The CDR3 DNA is TGTGCCAGCAGCCGAAAAACAGGGGGTAGCACAGATACGCAGTATTTT.

This clonotype was counted at least ten times. The CDR3 DNA follows: TGCGCCAGCAGCTTGGACACTAACGGCTACACCTTC. Translated: CASSLDTNGYTF. The chain has TRBV5-1 and TRBJ1-2; no reliable D call. Trimming took off 0 bases at V and 8 bases at J, with 8 bases between the two ends. Germline V lookup: CDR1 SGHRS, CDR2 YFSETQ. This CDR3 is built from 12 residues.

This clonotype was picked up many times. The V and J genes are TRBV20-1 and TRBJ2-3; D remains ambiguous. The CDR3 covers 11 residues. V was pared by 3 bases and J by 1 base, with 2 bases between. Germline V gives CDR1 DFQATT, CDR2 SNEGSKA (reference sequence). The CDR3 DNA sequence: TGCAGTGCTAGGGGCACAGATACGCAGTATTTT. As protein: CSARGTDTQYF.

In its sample, this clonotype was seen a few times. The CDR3 is CASSPSEQLNYEQYF. The CDR3 DNA follows: TGTGCCAGCAGCCCCAGTGAGCAGTTGAACTACGAGCAGTACTTC. The chain recombines TRBV3-1 with TRBJ2-7, with unresolved D. V lost 4 bases, J lost 3 bases, and 16 bases lay in between. CDR1 LGHDT and CDR2 YNNKEL come from the germline V gene (reference sequence). There are 15 residues in the CDR3.

The sample holds many counts of this clonotype. The chain carries TRBV4-1 and TRBJ2-7; 10 bases are shared with TRBD2. The length of the CDR3 is 16 residues. Germline V gene sequence: CDR1 MGHRA, CDR2 YSYEKL. The trim removed 1 base at V and 3 bases at J, leaving 6 bases unmatched. For the CDR3, the DNA is TGCGCCAGCAGCCAAGTTCAGCGGGGGGGCGGCTACGAGCAGTACTTC. Protein sequence: CASSQVQRGGGYEQYF.

This clonotype was detected many times. The chain carries TRBV18 and TRBJ1-1; possibly TRBD1 for D (5 bases). The CDR3 sequence is 14 residues long. Trimming removed 3 bases at V and 4 bases at J, with 12 bases between. Germline V gene lookup returns CDR1 KGHSH and CDR2 LQKENI. DNA of the CDR3: TGTGCCAGCTCACCGGCCCGCAGGGTCACTGAAGCTTTCTTT. Amino acid sequence: CASSPARRVTEAFF. The whole variable domain, remainder taken from reference TRBV18 and TRBJ1-1, is NAGVMQNPRHLVRRRGQEARLRCSPMKGHSHVYWYRQLPEEGLKFMVYLQKENIIDESGMPKERFSAEFPKEGPSILRIQQVVRGDSAAYFCASSPARRVTEAFFGQGTRLTVV.

This clonotype was detected many times. The chain links TRBV7-3 to TRBJ2-7, with 10 bases fitting TRBD1. In germline, CDR1 is SGHTA, CDR2 FQGTGA. CDR3 length: 15 residues. J gave up 4 bases and V 3 bases, and 6 bases lay outside the gene matches. CDR3 residues: CASSLAGQGMYEQYF. The CDR3 DNA follows: TGTGCCAGCAGCTTGGCGGGACAGGGGATGTACGAGCAGTACTTC.

This clonotype was observed at least ten times. V is TRBV5-5 and J is TRBJ2-3, with TRBD2 matching over 9 bases. This CDR3 comprises 14 residues. Germline CDR1 and CDR2: SGHKS and YYEKEE (reference sequence). V lost 4 bases, J lost 4 bases, and 4 bases stayed unmatched. CDR3 bases: TGTGCCAGCAGCCCGGGACTAGCATCAGATACGCAGTATTTT. Translating gives CASSPGLASDTQYF.

In its sample, this clonotype was seen many times. V usage is TRBV28 and J usage is TRBJ1-5; 8 bases agree with TRBD1. V trimming: 5 bases; J trimming: 7 bases; junction bases outside the gene matches: 7. The CDR3 is 14 residues long. From germline, CDR1 is MDHEN and CDR2 SYDVKM. CDR3 in amino acids: CASSLGQGVQPQHF. In nucleotides, the CDR3 is TGTGCCAGCAGTCTCGGACAGGGAGTCCAGCCCCAGCATTTT.

This clonotype has a handful of counts. The CDR3 coding sequence is TGCGCCAGCAGCTTGGCGGGACGGGAAGAAAAACTGTTTTTT. Protein product: CASSLAGREEKLFF. The rearrangement joins TRBV5-1 to TRBJ1-4; D is perhaps TRBD1 (5 bases). This CDR3 comprises 14 residues. The V end lost 0 bases, the J end lost 8 bases, and 11 bases lay between the germline ends. Germline values: CDR1 SGHRS, CDR2 YFSETQ.

This clonotype occurred many times. CDR3 nucleotide sequence: TGCAGTGCCAGGGGGTACACCGGGGAGCTGTTTTTT. This codes for CSARGYTGELFF. This rearrangement joins TRBV20-1 to TRBJ2-2, with 7 bases aligning to TRBD1. The CDR3 sequence is 12 residues long. V shed 6 bases and J 3 bases; nucleotides not matched to a gene: 1. The germline CDR1 and CDR2 sequences are DFQATT and SNEGSKA (reference sequence).

There are many counts of this clonotype. The V call is TRBV5-1, the J call TRBJ1-1; unclear D gene. The germline V and J ends were trimmed by 0 bases and 1 base, with 4 bases remaining between them. The germline CDR1 and CDR2 sequences are SGHRS and YFSETQ. The CDR3 extends over 13 amino acids. CDR3 amino acids: CASSLDRNTEAFF. The CDR3 region has the DNA TGCGCCAGCAGCTTGGACAGGAACACTGAAGCTTTCTTT.

This clonotype was seen ten or more times. The genes are TRBV7-2 and TRBJ1-2; 7 nucleotides align to TRBD1. From germline, CDR1 is SGHTA and CDR2 FQGNSA. J lost 4 bases, V lost 3 bases, and 5 bases had no gene match. The CDR3 length is 14 residues. This CDR3 is CASSFSDRAYGYTF. The CDR3 DNA reads TGTGCCAGCAGCTTTTCCGACAGGGCCTATGGCTACACCTTC. The full variable domain, in which reference TRBV7-2 and TRBJ1-2 provide the parts outside the CDR3, is GAGVSQSPSNKVTEKGKDVELRCDPISGHTALYWYRQSLGQGLEFLIYFQGNSAPDKSGLPSDRFSAERTGGSVSTLTIQRTQQEDSAVYLCASSFSDRAYGYTFGSGTRLTVV.

This clonotype was observed at least ten times. The chain links TRBV30 to TRBJ2-5; perhaps TRBD1 as D (5 bases). The ends were cut back, 1 base at V and 5 bases at J, with 17 bases in the middle. The CDR3 sequence is 15 residues long. From germline, CDR1 is GTSNPN and CDR2 SVGIG (reference sequence). The CDR3 DNA is TGTGCCTGGAGTGATCCCAACAGGCACGGGGAGACCCAGTACTTC. As protein: CAWSDPNRHGETQYF.

There are a few counts of this clonotype. The chain uses TRBV21-1 and TRBJ2-2; TRBD1 is the table's D call, not checked against the DNA. TRBV21-1 counts as a pseudogene. The CDR3 consists of 16 residues. CDR3 sequence: CASSRPGTWNTGELFF. The CDR3 DNA is TGTGCCAGCAGCCGGCCCGGGACGTGGAACACCGGGGAGCTGTTTTTT.

Many counts were recorded for this clonotype. This sequence joins TRBV5-1 and TRBJ2-1; 10 positions match TRBD2. V was clipped by 2 bases and J by 0 bases; unmatched bases: 5. This CDR3 region has 17 residues. CDR1 is SGHRS, CDR2 YFSETQ, per germline. The chain's CDR3 is CASSLTSGASSYNEQFF. Here the CDR3 DNA reads TGCGCCAGCAGCTTAACTAGCGGGGCTAGCTCCTACAATGAGCAGTTCTTC.

This clonotype was observed many times. This sequence joins TRBV12-3 or TRBV12-4 and TRBJ1-5; 7 bases are shared with TRBD1. The CDR3 has 14 amino acids. With V trimmed by 5 bases and J by 3 bases, 4 bases remained unmatched. CDR3 residues: CASSGGQFNQPQHF. CDR3 sequence (DNA): TGTGCCAGCAGTGGGGGACAGTTCAATCAGCCCCAGCATTTT.

In its sample, this clonotype was seen many times. V and J are TRBV11-2 and TRBJ1-6; D is unresolved. CDR3 length: 12 amino acids. The V and J ends lost 3 bases and 9 bases respectively, with 6 bases between them. Germline V gives CDR1 SGHAT, CDR2 FQNNGV. This chain's CDR3 is CASSFNSSPLHF. CDR3 sequence (DNA): TGTGCCAGCAGCTTCAACAGTTCACCCCTCCACTTT.

This clonotype was recorded many times. The chain uses TRBV5-6 and TRBJ2-1; 11 bases fit TRBD2. The germline gives CDR1 SGHDT, CDR2 YYEEEE. The junction had 2 bases not matched to a gene; V was cut back by 0 bases and J by 6 bases. The CDR3 length is 15 residues. In nucleotides, the CDR3 is TGTGCCAGCAGCTTGGAGCTAGCGGGGGGCAATGAGCAGTTCTTC. It encodes CASSLELAGGNEQFF.

This clonotype was seen at least ten times. The rearrangement joins TRBV7-2 to TRBJ1-3, with 8 bases that match TRBD1. The CDR3 has 15 residues. V shed 4 bases, J shed 8 bases, and the junction held 10 bases outside the gene matches. CDR1 and CDR2 from the germline V gene are SGHTA and FQGNSA. CDR3 DNA: TGTGCCAGCAGCTCCGGACAGGGTAGTCTCCACACCATATATTTT. Translation: CASSSGQGSLHTIYF.

This clonotype was detected many times. J is TRBJ2-5 and V is TRBV20-1; 8 bases map to TRBD2. This CDR3 spans 14 amino acids. Germline loops: CDR1 DFQATT, CDR2 SNEGSKA (reference sequence). Trimming removed 0 bases from V and 4 bases from J; junction bases left unmatched: 4. In DNA, the CDR3 is TGCAGTGCTAGAGATCTACGGGAGGGAGAGACCCAGTACTTC. As protein: CSARDLREGETQYF.